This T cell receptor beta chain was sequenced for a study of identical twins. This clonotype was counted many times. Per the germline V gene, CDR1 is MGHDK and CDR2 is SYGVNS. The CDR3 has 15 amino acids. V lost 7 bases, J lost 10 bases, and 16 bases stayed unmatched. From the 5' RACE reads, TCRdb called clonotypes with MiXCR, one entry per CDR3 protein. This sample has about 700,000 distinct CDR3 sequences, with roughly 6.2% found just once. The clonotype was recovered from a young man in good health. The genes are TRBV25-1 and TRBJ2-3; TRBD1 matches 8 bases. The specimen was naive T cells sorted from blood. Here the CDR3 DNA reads TGTGCCAGCATGACAGGGGATGTCCTATCGGCTCCGCAGTATTTT. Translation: CASMTGDVLSAPQYF. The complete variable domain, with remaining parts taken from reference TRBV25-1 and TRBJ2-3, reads EADIYQTPRYLVIGTGKKITLECSQTMGHDKMYWYQQDPGMELHLIHYSYGVNSTEKGDLSSESTVSRIRTEHFPLTLESARPSHTSQYLCASMTGDVLSAPQYFGPGTRLTVL.